This T cell receptor (beta chain) was sequenced in a study of cytomegalovirus exposure and HLA in healthy donors. Points from the study as a whole: Some TCR beta chains (164 of them) were listed as cytomegalovirus-associated. Prediction of most subjects' HLA-A and HLA-B alleles by TCR beta sequences was reportedly accurate. In an earlier analysis, productive rearrangement rates for most beta V segments clustered near 87% or 30%.

Comments on this clone: Its cognate antigen is unknown.

It was with 60 Vbeta and 13 Jbeta primers that the PCR ran. Generated by immunoSEQ multiplex PCR, the TCRdb table keeps only in-frame clones and is missing some. The sample comprises 180,000 or so clones, more than 70% of which are singletons, and about 8% rests with the top ten. Germline CDR1 reads SGDLS; CDR2 reads YYNGEE. V was clipped by 3 bases and J by 1 base, with 10 bases between them. There are 15 residues in the CDR3. The receptor was derived from a woman aged 40 to 55 in good health and CMV-seropositive. Sample: PBMCs. The chain joins TRBV9 to TRBJ2-2; D is unclear. CDR3 coding DNA: TGTGCCAGCAGCGCTTTTTACAGGAACACCGGGGAGCTGTTTTTT. Its translation is CASSAFYRNTGELFF.